This T cell receptor beta chain was obtained from a study of T cells in Graves' hyperthyroidism and ophthalmopathy. As for the study in general: At the time of initial diagnosis and before any treatment, peripheral blood was collected.

The germline CDR1 and CDR2 sequences are SNHLY and FYNNEI. The CDR3 length is 14 residues. The CDR3 regions of TCR beta were amplified from RNA transcripts. When the TCR CDR3 underwent first-round RT-PCR, the HTBI primer set was used. MiXCR, applied by TCRdb to the multiplex PCR reads, yields one record per CDR3 protein. Among 300,000 or so distinct CDR3 sequences, approximately 22% were seen once, and the ten largest hold 50%. With regard to this clonotype: This clone may be a read error of a much larger clone one base away.

Uncontrolled infection, other autoimmune disease, pregnancy or lactation disqualified patients from enrolment. What was sequenced was blood. The chain joins TRBV2 to TRBJ2-3; D possibly corresponds to TRBD2 (7 bases). The receptor's source is a woman in her fifties or sixties with Graves' hyperthyroidism. CDR3 in DNA: TGTGCCAGCAGGCGGGGGCGAAACACAGATATGCAGTATTTT. Translating gives CASRRGRNTDMQYF.